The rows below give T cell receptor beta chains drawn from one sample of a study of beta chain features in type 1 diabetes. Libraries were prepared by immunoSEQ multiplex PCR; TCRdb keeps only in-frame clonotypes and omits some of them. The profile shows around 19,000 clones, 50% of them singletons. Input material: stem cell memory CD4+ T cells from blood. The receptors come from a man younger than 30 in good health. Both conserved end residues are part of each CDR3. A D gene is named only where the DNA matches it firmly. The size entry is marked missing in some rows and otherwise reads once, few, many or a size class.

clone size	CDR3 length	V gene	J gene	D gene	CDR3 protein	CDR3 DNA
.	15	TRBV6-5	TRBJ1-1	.	CASTRGGYMNTEAFF	TGTGCCAGCACTCGAGGGGGATATATGAACACTGAAGCTTTCTTT
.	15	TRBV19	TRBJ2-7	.	CASSSRTVGKYEQYF	TGTGCCAGTAGTTCCCGGACAGTAGGGAAATACGAGCAGTACTTC
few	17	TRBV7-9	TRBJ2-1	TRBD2	CASSPNLRGGLHNEQFF	TGTGCCAGCAGCCCAAACCTGCGGGGGGGCCTCCACAATGAGCAGTTCTTC
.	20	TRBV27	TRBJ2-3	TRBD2	CASSPRRLAGLPLALNTQYF	TGTGCCAGCAGTCCTCGACGACTAGCGGGACTTCCTCTAGCACTAAATACGCAGTATTTT
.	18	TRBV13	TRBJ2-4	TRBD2	CASSLAPLAGGTYGIQYF	TGTGCCAGCAGCTTAGCCCCGCTAGCGGGGGGGACGTATGGCATTCAGTACTTC
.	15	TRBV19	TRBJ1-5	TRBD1	CASSTGQGSDRPQHF	TGTGCCAGTAGTACCGGACAGGGGAGCGATCGGCCCCAGCATTTT
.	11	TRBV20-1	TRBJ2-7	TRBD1	CSAREDREQYF	TGCAGTGCTAGAGAGGACAGGGAACAGTACTTC
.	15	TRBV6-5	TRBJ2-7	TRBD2	CASRWSGGSSYEQYF	TGTGCCAGCAGATGGAGCGGGGGAAGCTCCTACGAGCAGTACTTC
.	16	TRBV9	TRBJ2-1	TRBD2	CASNPPGRGGLNEQFF	TGTGCCAGCAACCCACCGGGGCGGGGGGGCCTTAATGAGCAGTTCTTC
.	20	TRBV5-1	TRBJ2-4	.	CASSTGTPEARGLAKNIQYF	TGCGCCAGCAGCACTGGGACTCCCGAGGCCCGAGGACTAGCCAAAAACATTCAGTACTTC
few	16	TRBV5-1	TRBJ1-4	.	CASSPPNRAGNEKLFF	TGCGCCAGCAGCCCTCCGAACAGGGCTGGAAATGAAAAACTGTTTTTT
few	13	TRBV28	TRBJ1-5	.	CASSRVSNQPQHF	TGTGCCAGCAGTCGTGTGTCTAATCAGCCCCAGCATTTT
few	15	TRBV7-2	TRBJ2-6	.	CASSIGASGANVLTF	TGTGCCAGCAGCATAGGGGCCTCTGGGGCCAACGTCCTGACTTTC
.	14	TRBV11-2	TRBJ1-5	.	CASSFGGNNQPQHF	TGTGCCAGCAGCTTTGGGGGCAACAATCAGCCCCAGCATTTT
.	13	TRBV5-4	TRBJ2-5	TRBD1	CASGQGRPETQYF	TGTGCCAGCGGACAGGGTCGGCCGGAGACCCAGTACTTC
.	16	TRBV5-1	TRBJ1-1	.	CASSLAVGTANTEAFF	TGCGCCAGCAGCTTGGCGGTTGGGACTGCTAACACTGAAGCTTTCTTT
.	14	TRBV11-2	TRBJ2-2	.	CASSSRGRTGELFF	TGTGCCAGCAGCTCAAGGGGTCGGACCGGGGAGCTGTTTTTT
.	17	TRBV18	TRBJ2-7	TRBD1	CASSPLPGQGISYEQYF	TGTGCCAGCTCACCCCTGCCGGGACAGGGAATAAGCTACGAGCAGTACTTC
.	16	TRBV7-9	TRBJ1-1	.	CASSLARGFGNTEAFF	TGTGCCAGCAGCTTAGCGCGGGGGTTCGGGAACACTGAAGCTTTCTTT
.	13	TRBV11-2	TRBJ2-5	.	CASSELEQETQYF	TGTGCCAGCAGCGAACTAGAGCAAGAGACCCAGTACTTC
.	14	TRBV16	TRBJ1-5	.	CASSQDRTDQPQHF	TGTGCCAGCAGCCAAGATAGGACAGATCAGCCCCAGCATTTT
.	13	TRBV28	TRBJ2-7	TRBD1	CASSSGQGYEQYF	TGTGCCAGCAGTTCCGGACAGGGATACGAGCAGTACTTC
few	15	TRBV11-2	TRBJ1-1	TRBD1	CASSLPGTGNTEAFF	TGTGCCAGCAGCTTACCCGGGACAGGGAACACTGAAGCTTTCTTT
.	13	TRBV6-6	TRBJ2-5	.	CAGAQGGQETQYF	TGTGCCGGAGCACAGGGGGGGCAAGAGACCCAGTACTTC
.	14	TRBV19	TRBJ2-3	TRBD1	CASSARQGIDTQYF	TGTGCCAGTAGTGCTCGACAGGGGATAGATACGCAGTATTTT
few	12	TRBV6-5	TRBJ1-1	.	CASSFGDTEAFF	TGTGCCAGCAGTTTCGGGGACACTGAAGCTTTCTTT
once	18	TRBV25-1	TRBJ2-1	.	CASSELLGDWQLYNEQFF	TGTGCCAGCAGTGAATTGTTGGGAGACTGGCAGCTTTACAATGAGCAGTTCTTC
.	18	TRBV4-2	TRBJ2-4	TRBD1	CASSQDPGTGGAKNIQYF	TGTGCCAGCAGCCAAGACCCGGGCACAGGGGGAGCCAAAAACATTCAGTACTTC
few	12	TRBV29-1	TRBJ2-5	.	CSVTGNQETQYF	TGCAGCGTGACCGGGAACCAAGAGACCCAGTACTTC
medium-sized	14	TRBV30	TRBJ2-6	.	CAWSFGPGANVLTF	TGTGCCTGGAGTTTTGGGCCTGGGGCCAACGTCCTGACTTTC
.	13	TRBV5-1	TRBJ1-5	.	CASSFSSNQPQHF	TGCGCCAGCAGCTTTAGTAGCAATCAGCCCCAGCATTTT
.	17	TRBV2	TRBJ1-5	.	CASSEIVGRVYNQPQHF	TGTGCCAGCAGTGAAATCGTCGGCAGGGTATACAATCAGCCCCAGCATTTT
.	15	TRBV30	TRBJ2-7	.	CAWRETSGPSYEQYF	TGTGCCTGGAGGGAAACTTCAGGGCCCTCCTACGAGCAGTACTTC
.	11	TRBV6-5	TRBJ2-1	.	CASAVRGEQFF	TGTGCCAGCGCTGTAAGGGGTGAGCAGTTCTTC
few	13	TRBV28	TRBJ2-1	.	CASWGQSYNEQFF	TGTGCCAGCTGGGGGCAGTCCTACAATGAGCAGTTCTTC
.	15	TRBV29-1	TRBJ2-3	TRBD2	CSVPTSGTYTDTQYF	TGCAGCGTTCCGACTAGCGGGACATACACAGATACGCAGTATTTT
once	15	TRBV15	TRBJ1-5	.	CATSRDPTGNQPQHF	TGTGCCACCAGCAGAGATCCGACAGGCAATCAGCCCCAGCATTTT
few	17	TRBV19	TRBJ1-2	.	CASTPTTGHLGGYGYTF	TGTGCCAGTACCCCGACGACCGGTCACCTCGGGGGCTATGGCTACACCTTC
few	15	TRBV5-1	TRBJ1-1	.	CASSFGWGDSTEAFF	TGCGCCAGCAGCTTTGGATGGGGTGACAGCACTGAAGCTTTCTTT
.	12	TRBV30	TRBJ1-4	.	CAWNGINEKLFF	TGTGCCTGGAACGGGATTAATGAAAAACTGTTTTTT
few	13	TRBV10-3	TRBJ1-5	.	CAISVGAGQPQHF	TGTGCCATCAGTGTGGGGGCTGGGCAGCCCCAGCATTTT
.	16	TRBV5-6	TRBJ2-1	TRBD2	CASSATSGRAYNEQFF	TGTGCCAGCAGTGCTACTAGCGGGAGGGCCTACAATGAGCAGTTCTTC
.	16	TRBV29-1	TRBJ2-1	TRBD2	CSVEGRTSGRFNEQFF	TGCAGCGTTGAAGGAAGGACTAGCGGGAGATTCAATGAGCAGTTCTTC
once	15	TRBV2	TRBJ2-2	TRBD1	CASRPTGIATGELFF	TGTGCCAGCCGACCGACAGGGATCGCCACCGGGGAGCTGTTTTTT
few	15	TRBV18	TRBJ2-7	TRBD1	CASSPQGQGAYEQYF	TGTGCCAGCTCCCCGCAGGGACAGGGGGCTTACGAGCAGTACTTC
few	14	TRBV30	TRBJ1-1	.	CAWSVLPLNTEAFF	TGTGCCTGGAGTGTACTCCCTCTGAACACTGAAGCTTTCTTT
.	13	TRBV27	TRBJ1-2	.	CASRSGVDYGYTF	TGTGCCAGCAGGAGCGGCGTAGACTATGGCTACACCTTC
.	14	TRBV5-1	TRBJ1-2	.	CASSLVAAPTGYTF	TGCGCCAGCAGCTTGGTTGCGGCCCCAACTGGCTACACCTTC